The 10 T cell receptor beta chains listed next were all sequenced from one sample in a study of T cell responses to AZD1222 COVID-19 vaccine. Clones were read by immunoSEQ multiplex PCR, and TCRdb kept only the in-frame ones, dropping some. The repertoire holds 150,000 to 200,000 clones, with approximately 89% as singletons. Sequencing was performed on peripheral blood, taken 28 days after the second AZD1222 dose. These receptors were obtained from an adult who received the AZD1222 COVID-19 vaccine.

J is TRBJ1-1 and V is TRBV15; 7 nucleotides line up with TRBD1. Trimming cost V 2 bases and J 1 base; bases outside gene matches: 7. Germline CDR1 and CDR2: LNHNV and YYDKDF (reference sequence). CDR3 length equals 16 residues. The chain's CDR3 is CATSRKPGTENTEAFF. The CDR3 bases are TGTGCCACCAGCAGAAAGCCCGGGACAGAGAACACTGAAGCTTTCTTT.

The count of this clone is one. The CDR3 DNA reads TGTGCCAGCAGCGTAGCTAGGACAGGGTCCCAAGAGACCCAGTACTTC. It is translated as CASSVARTGSQETQYF. This sequence joins TRBV9 and TRBJ2-5; 8 positions agree with TRBD1. The V gene end was trimmed by 0 bases and the J gene end by 1 base; junction bases not matched to a gene: 5. Germline V gives CDR1 SGDLS, CDR2 YYNGEE. The CDR3 sequence is 16 residues long.

This clone came up a few times. A read error is possible here, since a much larger clone lies one base away. The sample contains more than one DNA sequence encoding this CDR3. The J gene is TRBJ1-1, the V gene TRBV6-5; D is unresolved. V lost 2 bases and J 0 bases, leaving 4 bases between the germline ends. The CDR3 is 13 amino acids. Per germline, CDR1 MNHEY and CDR2 SVGAGI. CDR3 coding DNA: TGTGCCAGCAGTTACACGGTGAACACTGAAGCTTTCTTT. It is translated as CASSYTVNTEAFF.

The rearrangement uses TRBV7-2 and TRBJ2-1; no firm D call. V dropped 5 bases and J dropped 2 bases, with 10 bases sitting between them. The CDR3 is made up of 14 amino acids. Per germline, CDR1 SGHTA and CDR2 FQGNSA. The CDR3 is CASSLNSPYNEQFF. The CDR3 DNA reads as TGTGCCAGCAGCCTAAATAGCCCCTACAATGAGCAGTTCTTC.

This sequence joins TRBV29-1 and TRBJ1-5, with D possibly being TRBD1 (5 bases). The CDR3 is 13 amino acids. Germline loops: CDR1 SQVTM, CDR2 ANQGSEA. Between the trimmed V and J ends, which lost 7 bases and 5 bases, there was a span of 15 bases. The CDR3, as DNA: TGCAGCGCAGGGAGAGGGCCGGATCAGCCCCAGCATTTT. Protein: CSAGRGPDQPQHF.

This sequence joins TRBV7-9 and TRBJ2-7; D not certain. CDR3 size: 15 residues. Germline loops: CDR1 SEHNR, CDR2 FQNEAQ (reference sequence). V gave up 1 base and J gave up 0 bases, with 10 bases separating them. The CDR3 region has the DNA TGTGCCAGCAGCTTAGGCCCGGGTAGCTCCTACGAGCAGTACTTC. Protein sequence: CASSLGPGSSYEQYF.

The J gene is TRBJ2-2, the V gene TRBV4-3; no clear D gene. Germline V gene lookup returns CDR1 LGHNA and CDR2 YSLEER. The V end lost 1 base, the J end lost 4 bases, and 7 bases lay between the germline ends. The CDR3 is 14 residues long. CDR3 bases: TGCGCCAGCAGCCAAGTGGGCAGCACCGGGGAGCTGTTTTTT. It yields the protein CASSQVGSTGELFF.

The CDR3 here is CASSRDRSEQFF. As DNA, the CDR3 is TGTGCCAGCAGTAGGGACCGTAGTGAGCAGTTCTTC. The chain links TRBV9 to TRBJ2-1; D assignment may be TRBD1 or TRBD2 (5 bases each). This CDR3 spans 12 amino acids. Germline V lookup: CDR1 SGDLS, CDR2 YYNGEE. V gave up 5 bases and J gave up 9 bases, with 12 bases separating them.

J is TRBJ2-5 and V is TRBV27, with D unclear. The CDR3 is 16 amino acids. Germline CDR1 MNHEY, CDR2 SMNVEV (reference sequence). V was cut by 7 bases and J by 2 bases, with 20 bases left in between. The CDR3 sequence is CASTSYLDAPQETQYF. The DNA of the CDR3 is TGTGCCAGCACCTCGTATCTGGACGCCCCGCAAGAGACCCAGTACTTC.

V is TRBV5-1 and J is TRBJ2-7; tentatively, D is TRBD2 (6 bases). V lost 0 bases, J lost 4 bases, and 23 bases lay in between. The CDR3 covers 18 residues. Germline CDR1 and CDR2: SGHRS and YFSETQ. This CDR3 is CASSLVSGLGGNGYEQYF. CDR3 coding DNA: TGCGCCAGCAGCTTGGTGTCGGGGTTGGGCGGGAATGGTTACGAGCAGTACTTC.